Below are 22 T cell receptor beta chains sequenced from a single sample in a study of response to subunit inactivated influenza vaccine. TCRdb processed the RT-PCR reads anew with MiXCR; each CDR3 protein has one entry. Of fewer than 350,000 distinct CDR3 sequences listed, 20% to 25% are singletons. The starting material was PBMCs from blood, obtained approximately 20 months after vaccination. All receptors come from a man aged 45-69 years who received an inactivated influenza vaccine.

The CDR3 DNA sequence: TGCAGTGCCCAGACGCAACGAAGCACAGATACGCAGTATTTT. Amino acid sequence: CSAQTQRSTDTQYF. This chain uses TRBV20-1 with TRBJ2-3; D not resolved. The CDR3 covers 14 residues. Trimming took off 6 bases at V and 0 bases at J, with 13 bases between the two ends. Germline V gives CDR1 DFQATT, CDR2 SNEGSKA (reference sequence).

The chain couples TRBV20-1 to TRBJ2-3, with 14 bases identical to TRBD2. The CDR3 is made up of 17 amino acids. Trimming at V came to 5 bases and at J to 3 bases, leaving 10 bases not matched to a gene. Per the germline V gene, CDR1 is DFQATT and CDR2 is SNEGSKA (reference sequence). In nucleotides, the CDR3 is TGCAGTGCTCCCGGGACTAGCGGGAGCCGGGCGACAGATACGCAGTATTTT. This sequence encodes CSAPGTSGSRATDTQYF.

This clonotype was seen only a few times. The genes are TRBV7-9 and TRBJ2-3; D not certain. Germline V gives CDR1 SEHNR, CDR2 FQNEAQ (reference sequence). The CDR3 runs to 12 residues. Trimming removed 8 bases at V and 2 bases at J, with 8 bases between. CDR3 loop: CASVIHTDTQYF. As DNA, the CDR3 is TGTGCCAGCGTAATCCACACAGATACGCAGTATTTT.

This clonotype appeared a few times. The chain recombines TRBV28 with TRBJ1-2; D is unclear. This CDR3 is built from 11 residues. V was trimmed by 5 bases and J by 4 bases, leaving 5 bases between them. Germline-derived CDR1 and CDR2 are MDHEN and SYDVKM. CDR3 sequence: CASSIFYGYTF. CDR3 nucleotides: TGTGCCAGCAGTATTTTCTATGGCTACACCTTC.

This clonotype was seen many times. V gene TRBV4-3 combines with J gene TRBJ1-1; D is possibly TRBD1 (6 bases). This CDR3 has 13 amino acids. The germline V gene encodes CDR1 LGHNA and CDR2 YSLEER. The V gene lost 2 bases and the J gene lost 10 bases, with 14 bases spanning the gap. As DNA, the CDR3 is TGCGCCAGCAGCCAAAACAGGGACCAGGGAGCTTTCTTT. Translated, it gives CASSQNRDQGAFF.

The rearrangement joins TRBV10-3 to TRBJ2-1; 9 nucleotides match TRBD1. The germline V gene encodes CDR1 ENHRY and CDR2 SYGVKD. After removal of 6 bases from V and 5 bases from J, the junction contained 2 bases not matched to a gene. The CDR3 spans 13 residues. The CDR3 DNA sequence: TGTGCCATCAGCGGACAGGGGAACAATGAGCAGTTCTTC. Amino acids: CAISGQGNNEQFF.

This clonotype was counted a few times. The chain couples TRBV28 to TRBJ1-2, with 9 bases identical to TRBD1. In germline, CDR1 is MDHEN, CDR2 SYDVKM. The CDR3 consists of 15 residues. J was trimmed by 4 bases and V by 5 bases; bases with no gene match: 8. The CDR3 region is CASSKRDRESYGYTF. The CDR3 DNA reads TGTGCCAGCAGTAAGAGGGACAGGGAGAGCTATGGCTACACCTTC.

In DNA, the CDR3 is TGTGCCAGCAGCCCCCGCGAGCGGGACTCCTCTGAGCAGTTCTTC. Its protein product is CASSPRERDSSEQFF. The chain employs TRBV7-8 and TRBJ2-1; TRBD2 agrees at 7 bases. Germline CDR1 is SGHVS and CDR2 is FQNEAQ. The J segment lost 9 bases and the V segment lost 5 bases, leaving 13 bases of the junction unmatched. CDR3 size: 15 residues.

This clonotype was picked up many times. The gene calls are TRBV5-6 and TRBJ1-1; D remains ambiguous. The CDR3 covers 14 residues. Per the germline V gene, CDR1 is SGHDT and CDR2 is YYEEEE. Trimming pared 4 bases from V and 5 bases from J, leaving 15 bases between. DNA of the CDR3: TGTGCCAGCAGCATAACCGGGCTTGGGACTGAAGCTTTCTTT. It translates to CASSITGLGTEAFF.

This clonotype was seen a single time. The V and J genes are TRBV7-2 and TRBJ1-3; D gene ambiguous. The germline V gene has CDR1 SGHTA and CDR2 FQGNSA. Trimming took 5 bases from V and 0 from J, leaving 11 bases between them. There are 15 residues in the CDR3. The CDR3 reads CASSPKPSSGNTIYF. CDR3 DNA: TGTGCCAGCAGCCCGAAACCCTCCTCTGGAAACACCATATATTTT.

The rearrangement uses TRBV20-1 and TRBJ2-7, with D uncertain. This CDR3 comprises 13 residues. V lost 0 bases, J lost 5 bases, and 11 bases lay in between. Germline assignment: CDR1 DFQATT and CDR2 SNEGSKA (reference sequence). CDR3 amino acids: CSARDTHFHEQYF. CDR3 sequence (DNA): TGCAGTGCTAGAGATACCCATTTCCACGAGCAGTACTTC.

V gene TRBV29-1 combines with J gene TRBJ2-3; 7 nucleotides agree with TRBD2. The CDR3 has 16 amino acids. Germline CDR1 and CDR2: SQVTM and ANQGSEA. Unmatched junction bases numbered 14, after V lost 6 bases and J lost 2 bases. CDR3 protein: CSVWGPSGLDTDTQYF. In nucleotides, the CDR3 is TGCAGCGTCTGGGGTCCTAGCGGTCTTGACACAGATACGCAGTATTTT.

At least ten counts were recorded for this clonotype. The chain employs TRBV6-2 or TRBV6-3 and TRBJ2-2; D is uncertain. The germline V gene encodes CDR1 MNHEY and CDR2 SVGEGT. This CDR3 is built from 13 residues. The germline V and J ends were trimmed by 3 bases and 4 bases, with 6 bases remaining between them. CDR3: CASSYAVTGELFF. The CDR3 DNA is TGTGCCAGCAGTTATGCGGTCACCGGGGAGCTGTTTTTT.

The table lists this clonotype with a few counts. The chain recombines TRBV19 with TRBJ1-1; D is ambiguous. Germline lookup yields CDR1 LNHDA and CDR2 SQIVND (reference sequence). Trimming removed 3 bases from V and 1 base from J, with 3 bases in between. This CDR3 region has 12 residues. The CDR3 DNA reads TGTGCCAGTAGTATGTGGAACACTGAAGCTTTCTTT. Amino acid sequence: CASSMWNTEAFF.

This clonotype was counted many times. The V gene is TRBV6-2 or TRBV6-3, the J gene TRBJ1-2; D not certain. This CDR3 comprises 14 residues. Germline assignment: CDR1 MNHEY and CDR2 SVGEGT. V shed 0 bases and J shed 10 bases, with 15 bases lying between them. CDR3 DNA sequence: TGTGCCAGCAGTTACTCCGACCTCCTACCAGCCTACACCTTC. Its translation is CASSYSDLLPAYTF.

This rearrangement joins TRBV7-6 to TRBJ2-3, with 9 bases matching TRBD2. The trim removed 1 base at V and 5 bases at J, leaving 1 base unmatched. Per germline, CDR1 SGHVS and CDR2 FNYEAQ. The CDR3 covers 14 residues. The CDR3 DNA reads TGTGCCAGCAGCTTAGGCGGGGGGGGAGATACGCAGTATTTT. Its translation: CASSLGGGGDTQYF. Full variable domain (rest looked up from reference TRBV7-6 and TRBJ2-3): GAGVSQSPRYKVTKRGQDVALRCDPISGHVSLYWYRQALGQGPEFLTYFNYEAQQDKSGLPNDRFSAERPEGSISTLTIQRTEQRDSAMYRCASSLGGGGDTQYFGPGTRLTVL.

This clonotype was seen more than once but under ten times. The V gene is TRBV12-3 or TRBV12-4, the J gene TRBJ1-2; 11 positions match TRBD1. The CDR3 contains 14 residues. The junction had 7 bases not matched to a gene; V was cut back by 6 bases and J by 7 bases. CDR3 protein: CASRGDRGKSGYTF. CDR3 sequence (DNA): TGTGCCAGCAGGGGGGACAGGGGGAAGAGTGGCTACACCTTC.

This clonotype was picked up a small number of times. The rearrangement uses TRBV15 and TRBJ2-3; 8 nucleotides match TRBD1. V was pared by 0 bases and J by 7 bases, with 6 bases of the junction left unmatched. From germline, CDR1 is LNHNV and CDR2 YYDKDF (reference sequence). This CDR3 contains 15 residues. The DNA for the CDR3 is TGTGCCACCAGCAGAGATACCGGGACAGGTTATACGCAGTATTTT. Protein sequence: CATSRDTGTGYTQYF.

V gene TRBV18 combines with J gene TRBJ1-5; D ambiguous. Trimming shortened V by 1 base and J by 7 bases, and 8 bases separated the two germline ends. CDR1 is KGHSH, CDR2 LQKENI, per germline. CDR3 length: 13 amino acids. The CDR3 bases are TGTGCCAGCTCACCACACACCCGCCAGCCCCAGCATTTT. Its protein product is CASSPHTRQPQHF.

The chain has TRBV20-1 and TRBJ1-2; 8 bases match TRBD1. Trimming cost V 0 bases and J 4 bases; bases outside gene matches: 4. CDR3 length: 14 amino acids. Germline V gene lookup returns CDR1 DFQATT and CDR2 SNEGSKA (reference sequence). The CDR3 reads CSARDPGTGYGYTF. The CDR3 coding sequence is TGCAGTGCTAGAGATCCCGGGACAGGCTATGGCTACACCTTC.

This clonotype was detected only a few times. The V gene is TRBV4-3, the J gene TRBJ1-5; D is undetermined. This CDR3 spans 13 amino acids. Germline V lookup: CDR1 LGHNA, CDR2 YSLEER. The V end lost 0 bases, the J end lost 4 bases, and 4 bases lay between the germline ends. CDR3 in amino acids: CASSQELNQPQHF. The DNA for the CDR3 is TGCGCCAGCAGCCAAGAACTTAATCAGCCCCAGCATTTT.

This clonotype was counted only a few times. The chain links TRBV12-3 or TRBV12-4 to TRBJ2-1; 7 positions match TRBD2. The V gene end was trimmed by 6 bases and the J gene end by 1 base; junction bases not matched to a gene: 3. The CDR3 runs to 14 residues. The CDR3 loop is CASRPSGSYNEQFF. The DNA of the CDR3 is TGTGCCAGCAGACCTAGCGGTTCCTACAATGAGCAGTTCTTC.